This T cell receptor beta chain comes out of a study of Graves' ophthalmopathy and Graves' hyperthyroidism. Whole-study results and caveats: Most thyroid clonotypes expanded beyond 0.001 frequency were also found in blood.

V was trimmed by 6 bases and J by 5 bases, leaving 20 bases between them. The CDR3 extends over 15 amino acids. Per germline, CDR1 SNHLY and CDR2 FYNNEI. Only newly diagnosed hyperthyroidism patients aged 18 to 65, with under 2 months' duration, were enrolled. Worth noting for this clonotype: Its antigen is as yet unknown. A much larger clone differs by one base, so this may be a read error.

The authors amplified TCR beta CDR3 regions from RNA transcripts. Second-round multiplex PCR came after a first-round RT-PCR that employed HTBI primers. One entry per CDR3 protein, called by TCRdb with MiXCR from the multiplex PCR reads. The sample includes around 1,000,000 distinct CDR3 sequences, less than 45% of them seen just once. The rearrangement links TRBV2 to TRBJ2-7; perhaps TRBD1 as D (6 bases). The sample taken for sequencing was peripheral blood or thyroid tissue (not recorded which). This TCR derives from an adult man with Graves' hyperthyroidism. CDR3 DNA sequence: TGTGCCAGCAGCTTTCACCAGGGGCTCGCCCACGAGCAGTACTTC. Protein product: CASSFHQGLAHEQYF.